This entry lists 31 T cell receptor beta chains sequenced from one sample in a study of cytomegalovirus exposure and HLA in healthy donors. The data were produced by immunoSEQ multiplex PCR, yet TCRdb's version contains in-frame clones alone and is incomplete. The table shows some 170,000 clones, with around nine tenths occurring only once. The sequencing sample was made of PBMCs. Source of these receptors: a young man in good health and CMV-seropositive.

The rearrangement joins TRBV5-8 to TRBJ1-2; TRBD1 might be the D (5 bases). CDR1 and CDR2 (germline): SGHTS, YDEGEE. The V gene lost 1 base and the J gene lost 3 bases, with 7 bases spanning the gap. The CDR3 covers 13 residues. The CDR3 bases are TGTGCCAGCAGCTTGAGGGACTACTATGGCTACACCTTC. Translated: CASSLRDYYGYTF. The variable domain in full, completed from reference TRBV5-8 and TRBJ1-2, reads EAGVTQSPTHLIKTRGQQATLRCSPISGHTSVYWYQQALGLGLQFLLWYDEGEERNRGNFPPRFSGRQFPNYSSELNVNALELEDSALYLCASSLRDYYGYTFGSGTRLTVV.

This clone was picked up a small number of times. The CDR3 region is CASSRETQYF. The CDR3 nucleotides are TGTGCCAGCAGTCGGGAGACCCAGTACTTC. The chain carries TRBV2 and TRBJ2-5; D unresolved. This CDR3 spans 10 amino acids. In germline, CDR1 is SNHLY, CDR2 FYNNEI. Trimming removed 5 bases at V and 5 bases at J, with 3 bases between.

This clone was picked up many times. The CDR3 DNA reads as TGTGCCACCCAGACAGTCTTTTCCTACGAGCAGTACTTC. Its translation is CATQTVFSYEQYF. V is TRBV2 and J is TRBJ2-7, with D perhaps matching TRBD1 (5 bases). There are 13 residues in the CDR3. The germline V gene has CDR1 SNHLY and CDR2 FYNNEI. The germline V and J ends were trimmed by 10 bases and 1 base, with 14 bases remaining between them.

The chain links TRBV12-1 to TRBJ2-7; TRBD1, the table's D call, lacks a check against the DNA. TRBV12-1 is assigned pseudogene status. This CDR3 spans 16 amino acids. Written as DNA, the CDR3 is TGTGCCAGCAGCTTTGCAGGACAGGGTATCTCCTACGAGCAGTACTTC. Its protein is CASSFAGQGISYEQYF.

This clone was seen a single time. The gene calls are TRBV27 and TRBJ1-1; D call uncertain. The germline gives CDR1 MNHEY, CDR2 SMNVEV (reference sequence). Deletions cut 2 bases from V and 5 bases from J, with 9 bases between. The CDR3 is 13 amino acids. CDR3 in DNA: TGTGCCAGCAGTTTAGGAGTCAGTACTGAAGCTTTCTTT. Its protein is CASSLGVSTEAFF.

The J gene is TRBJ2-3, the V gene TRBV15; D call uncertain. The germline CDR1 and CDR2 sequences are LNHNV and YYDKDF (reference sequence). V lost 1 base, J lost 3 bases, and 5 bases lay in between. CDR3 size: 13 residues. The CDR3 region is CATSRVQTDTQYF. CDR3 coding DNA: TGTGCCACCAGCAGAGTGCAGACAGATACGCAGTATTTT.

The V call is TRBV6-5, the J call TRBJ2-7; D is unresolved. The germline gives CDR1 MNHEY, CDR2 SVGAGI. CDR3 length: 15 amino acids. V was pared by 6 bases and J by 3 bases, with 18 bases between. The CDR3 region is CASSPLSTYYYEQYF. In DNA form, the CDR3 reads TGTGCCAGCAGCCCCTTATCCACCTACTACTACGAGCAGTACTTC.

This clone was found a few times. The chain links TRBV12-5 to TRBJ1-1; TRBD1 matches 7 bases. Germline V lookup: CDR1 LGHNT, CDR2 FRNRAP. This CDR3 has 13 residues. V lost 6 bases to trimming and J lost 6 bases; unmatched junction nucleotides: 7. This chain's CDR3 is CASGYYTGAEAFF. CDR3 nucleotide sequence: TGTGCTAGTGGATACTACACAGGGGCTGAAGCTTTCTTT.

The rearrangement joins TRBV5-1 to TRBJ1-2, with TRBD1 matching over 8 bases. CDR1 is SGHRS and CDR2 is YFSETQ in the germline V gene. Trimming removed 1 base from V and 3 bases from J; junction bases left unmatched: 5. This CDR3 contains 15 residues. CDR3 nucleotide sequence: TGCGCCAGCAGCTTGTGGGACAGGACATACTATGGCTACACCTTC. Translated, it gives CASSLWDRTYYGYTF.

The chain recombines TRBV18 with TRBJ2-7; D might be TRBD2 (6 bases). Germline V lookup: CDR1 KGHSH, CDR2 LQKENI. V lost 6 bases, J lost 2 bases, and 14 bases lay in between. This CDR3 region has 14 residues. As DNA, the CDR3 is TGTGCCAGCTCCCCCCGGGAGATGCCCTACGAGCAGTACTTC. Residues: CASSPREMPYEQYF.

This sequence joins TRBV7-9 and TRBJ2-7, with D tentatively TRBD2 (5 bases). This CDR3 has 14 residues. Germline values: CDR1 SEHNR, CDR2 FQNEAQ (reference sequence). With 4 bases removed from V and 5 bases from J, the gap between germline ends came to 15 bases. The CDR3 nucleotides are TGTGCCAGCAGCTCGATAGAGACGGGAAACGAGCAGTACTTC. This encodes CASSSIETGNEQYF.

This chain uses TRBV5-4 with TRBJ1-1; maybe TRBD1 (6 bases). V lost 5 bases and J lost 7, with 18 bases in between. From germline, CDR1 is SGHNT and CDR2 YYREEE (reference sequence). The CDR3 runs 14 residues. The CDR3, as DNA: TGTGCCAGCAGTTCCGGGACAAACACTAATGAAGCTTTCTTT. Amino acids: CASSSGTNTNEAFF.

As DNA, the CDR3 is TGTGCCAGCAGCGGGGGACTACCCTACAATGAGCAGTTCTTC. This encodes CASSGGLPYNEQFF. The chain carries TRBV9 and TRBJ2-1, with TRBD2 matching 7 bases. Germline-derived CDR1 and CDR2 are SGDLS and YYNGEE. Losses at the gene ends were 3 bases for V and 2 bases for J; bases not matched to a gene: 2. The CDR3 consists of 14 residues.

This clone was found once. The CDR3 region has the DNA TGTGCCAGCAGCAAGAGGGACAGGGGACTGAACACTGAAGCTTTCTTT. This gives the protein CASSKRDRGLNTEAFF. The chain combines TRBV5-4 with TRBJ1-1, with 10 positions matching TRBD1. Trimming cost V 4 bases and J 0 bases; bases outside gene matches: 6. Germline V gene sequence: CDR1 SGHNT, CDR2 YYREEE (reference sequence). The CDR3 spans 16 residues.

V usage is TRBV5-8 and J usage is TRBJ2-1; TRBD2 aligns across 8 bases. The CDR3 covers 16 residues. Germline V CDR1 and CDR2: SGHTS, YDEGEE. With 4 bases clipped from V and 3 bases from J, the junction kept 9 bases outside the gene matches. The CDR3 DNA sequence: TGTGCCAGCAGCCGGGGGACTAGTGTTTACTACAATGAGCAGTTCTTC. Residues: CASSRGTSVYYNEQFF.

The rearrangement uses TRBV28 and TRBJ2-7; 7 bases are a match to TRBD1. Looked up from germline, CDR1 is MDHEN and CDR2 is SYDVKM. The CDR3 covers 17 residues. Trimming cost V 5 bases and J 3 bases; bases outside gene matches: 16. CDR3 sequence reads: CASSPLTLGTDSYEQYF. In nucleotides, the CDR3 is TGTGCCAGCAGTCCTCTAACCTTGGGGACAGACAGCTACGAGCAGTACTTC. The whole variable domain, filled in from reference TRBV28 and TRBJ2-7, reads DVKVTQSSRYLVKRTGEKVFLECVQDMDHENMFWYRQDPGLGLRLIYFSYDVKMKEKGDIPEGYSVSREKKERFSLILESASTNQTSMYLCASSPLTLGTDSYEQYFGPGTRLTVT.

The chain combines TRBV27 with TRBJ2-7; 7 nucleotides agree with TRBD1. This CDR3 region has 14 residues. Germline CDR1 is MNHEY and CDR2 is SMNVEV (reference sequence). Unmatched junction bases numbered 6, after V lost 3 bases and J lost 4 bases. CDR3 protein: CASSLGRGMYEQYF. DNA of the CDR3: TGTGCCAGCAGTTTGGGCAGGGGGATGTACGAGCAGTACTTC.

The rearrangement links TRBV29-1 to TRBJ2-5; D might be TRBD1 (6 bases). CDR1 is SQVTM and CDR2 is ANQGSEA in the germline V gene. The CDR3 is 14 amino acids. V was shortened by 6 bases and J by 0 bases, with 14 bases between the two germline ends. CDR3 nucleotide sequence: TGCAGCGTGCCCCTGTGGACAGACCAAGAGACCCAGTACTTC. It translates to CSVPLWTDQETQYF.

The chain links TRBV7-9 to TRBJ1-4; D is undetermined. The CDR3 totals 14 residues. The ends were cut back, 4 bases at V and 10 bases at J, with 16 bases in the middle. The germline V gene has CDR1 SEHNR and CDR2 FQNEAQ (reference sequence). The CDR3 sequence is CASSYFGDSGKLFF. CDR3 DNA sequence: TGTGCCAGCAGCTACTTCGGGGATAGTGGAAAACTGTTTTTT.

The gene calls are TRBV13 and TRBJ2-1, with 9 bases fitting TRBD1. CDR3 length: 16 amino acids. Germline CDR1 is PRHDT and CDR2 is FYEKMQ (reference sequence). V shed 0 bases and J 6 bases; nucleotides not matched to a gene: 6. DNA of the CDR3: TGTGCCAGCAGCTTAGGCCCGGGACAGGGTCGCAATGAGCAGTTCTTC. Translated: CASSLGPGQGRNEQFF.

The chain employs TRBV4-2 and TRBJ1-1, with D maybe TRBD1 (6 bases). Trimming took off 3 bases at V and 3 bases at J, with 14 bases between the two ends. The length of the CDR3 is 15 residues. Germline lookup yields CDR1 LGHNA and CDR2 YNFKEQ. This chain's CDR3 is CASSQGALTYTEAFF. In DNA, the CDR3 is TGTGCCAGCAGCCAGGGGGCTTTAACCTACACTGAAGCTTTCTTT.

V and J are TRBV27 and TRBJ1-2, with 9 bases lining up with TRBD1. The CDR3 runs to 15 residues. V shed 0 bases, J shed 8 bases, and the junction held 7 bases outside the gene matches. The germline gives CDR1 MNHEY, CDR2 SMNVEV (reference sequence). CDR3 sequence (DNA): TGTGCCAGCAGTTTATCGGGGACAGGGAGTCGGGGCTACACCTTC. Its protein is CASSLSGTGSRGYTF.

V is TRBV29-1 and J is TRBJ2-6; no definite D call. Trimming cost V 4 bases and J 1 base, with 5 bases left between them. The CDR3 is made up of 13 amino acids. Germline assignment: CDR1 SQVTM and CDR2 ANQGSEA. CDR3 region: CSVVESGANVLTF. CDR3 bases: TGCAGCGTTGTCGAGTCTGGGGCCAACGTCCTGACTTTC.

V usage is TRBV5-1 and J usage is TRBJ2-1, with TRBD2 identical over 9 bases. V was pared by 1 base and J by 7 bases, with 9 bases of the junction left unmatched. Germline V gene sequence: CDR1 SGHRS, CDR2 YFSETQ. The CDR3 spans 16 residues. CDR3 sequence: CASSLSRRGGSNEQFF. CDR3 in DNA: TGCGCCAGCAGCTTGAGTAGGCGGGGGGGCTCAAATGAGCAGTTCTTC.

V and J are TRBV9 and TRBJ2-7; 7 bases align to TRBD2. Germline V lookup: CDR1 SGDLS, CDR2 YYNGEE. V shed 2 bases and J 2 bases; nucleotides not matched to a gene: 7. The CDR3 spans 15 residues. The DNA of the CDR3 is TGTGCCAGCAGCGTCTTGGGGGAGGGTACCTACGAGCAGTACTTC. The encoded protein is CASSVLGEGTYEQYF.

The chain employs TRBV19 and TRBJ2-5; D is undetermined. There are 12 residues in the CDR3. Per the germline V gene, CDR1 is LNHDA and CDR2 is SQIVND (reference sequence). With 5 bases removed from V and 5 bases from J, the gap between germline ends came to 9 bases. The CDR3 spells CASSSTRETQYF. The CDR3 bases are TGTGCCAGTAGTTCCACGAGGGAGACCCAGTACTTC.

The J gene is TRBJ2-7, the V gene TRBV5-6; D is possibly TRBD1 (5 bases). The V end was cut by 4 bases, the J end by 3 bases, with 8 bases between. Germline lookup yields CDR1 SGHDT and CDR2 YYEEEE. The CDR3 consists of 12 residues. The CDR3 sequence is CASSRTLYEQYF. The CDR3 DNA reads as TGTGCCAGCAGCCGGACACTCTACGAGCAGTACTTC.

The V and J genes are TRBV28 and TRBJ2-2; 14 positions agree with TRBD2. The CDR3 contains 18 residues. CDR1 and CDR2 from the germline V gene are MDHEN and SYDVKM. V was clipped by 5 bases and J by 5 bases; unmatched bases: 10. DNA for the CDR3: TGTGCCAGCAGTCCGGAGGGACTAGCGGGAGTAAGGACCGGGGAGCTGTTTTTT. Its translation is CASSPEGLAGVRTGELFF.

V usage is TRBV14 and J usage is TRBJ2-1, with TRBD1 matching 7 bases. Germline V gene sequence: CDR1 SGHDN, CDR2 FVKESK. This CDR3 region has 12 residues. Trimming cost V 5 bases and J 8 bases; bases outside gene matches: 3. CDR3 region: CASSETGHEQFF. CDR3 coding DNA: TGTGCCAGCAGCGAGACAGGGCATGAGCAGTTCTTC.

The CDR3 protein is CASSVGQGIGPLHF. CDR3 nucleotides: TGTGCCAGCAGTGTGGGACAGGGGATCGGTCCCCTCCACTTT. The gene calls are TRBV28 and TRBJ1-6; 10 nucleotides match TRBD1. The germline V gene encodes CDR1 MDHEN and CDR2 SYDVKM. The CDR3 has 14 amino acids. Trimming removed 5 bases from V and 13 bases from J; junction bases left unmatched: 8.

J is TRBJ2-7 and V is TRBV7-6; D might be TRBD2 (5 bases). The CDR3 covers 14 residues. The germline CDR1 and CDR2 sequences are SGHVS and FNYEAQ. The ends were cut back, 1 base at V and 7 bases at J, with 14 bases in the middle. The CDR3, as DNA: TGTGCCAGCAGCTTAGGCCCTGACGAGGGAGAGCAGTACTTC. Its protein product is CASSLGPDEGEQYF.